A single sample is the source of the 30 T cell receptor beta chains below, sequenced in a study of T cell repertoires in cytomegalovirus infection (dated by TCRdb to the late 2010s). The treatment or condition label of this sample denotes: in vitro stimulation with specific CMV peptide epitopes to enrich CMV-specific T cells. Antigens for these TCRs are unknown. TCRdb shows the sequencer as Illumina HiSeq 1500. In TCRdb, the public reads were trimmed at Q25 with fastp and aligned with MiXCR, with productive beta chains retained. All rows with the same CDR3 protein become a single entry with the most common DNA and genes. The sample contains about 900,000 distinct CDR3 sequences, roughly 30% of them found a single time. The leading ten clones occupy around 15% of the sample. The source was cultured CD8+ T cells from PBMCs, collected from culture after CMV antigen stimulation. These receptors all stem from a human donor in good health (CMV status not recorded). Some clones in this sample may be carry-over from other donors' samples.

V is TRBV27 and J is TRBJ2-5, with 9 bases that match TRBD1. After removal of 8 bases from V and 1 base from J, the junction contained 5 bases not matched to a gene. CDR1 and CDR2 from the germline V gene are MNHEY and SMNVEV (reference sequence). This CDR3 is 14 amino acids long. The CDR3 is CASRNRGPQETQYF. The CDR3 DNA sequence: TGTGCCAGCCGGAACAGGGGGCCCCAAGAGACCCAGTACTTC.

This rearrangement joins TRBV5-4 to TRBJ1-6; weak D call: TRBD1 (6 bases). V lost 0 bases, J lost 9 bases, and 10 bases lay in between. Germline-derived CDR1 and CDR2 are SGHNT and YYREEE (reference sequence). The CDR3 sequence is 14 residues long. The CDR3 spells CASSLAGDGSPLHF. The DNA of the CDR3 is TGTGCCAGCAGCTTGGCAGGGGACGGTTCACCCCTCCACTTT.

The chain has TRBV7-9 and TRBJ2-3; no clear D. CDR3 length: 15 residues. CDR1 and CDR2 from the germline V gene are SEHNR and FQNEAQ (reference sequence). V dropped 4 bases and J dropped 5 bases, with 16 bases sitting between them. CDR3 DNA sequence: TGTGCCAGCAGCTCGCCCCTAGAAGTAAGAGATACGCAGTATTTT. It specifies CASSSPLEVRDTQYF.

This rearrangement joins TRBV4-3 to TRBJ1-5, with D possibly matching TRBD1 (5 bases). Germline values: CDR1 LGHNA, CDR2 YSLEER. This CDR3 has 16 amino acids. Trimming left V 1 base short and J 0 bases short, with 10 bases between. CDR3 bases: TGCGCCAGCAGCCAAGGGCCAGGGTATAGCAATCAGCCCCAGCATTTT. This gives the protein CASSQGPGYSNQPQHF.

This clonotype has only one observation. The V and J genes are TRBV20-1 and TRBJ1-2; the D gene is possibly TRBD1 (5 bases). This CDR3 has 12 amino acids. V lost 5 bases to trimming and J lost 8 bases, with 15 bases between them. Germline V gene sequence: CDR1 DFQATT, CDR2 SNEGSKA (reference sequence). In nucleotides, the CDR3 is TGCAGTGCTCCCCGGCAGGGAGAAGGCTACACCTTC. It codes for CSAPRQGEGYTF.

The chain combines TRBV3-1 with TRBJ2-3; D is possibly TRBD1 (6 bases). The CDR3 consists of 20 residues. CDR1 LGHDT and CDR2 YNNKEL come from the germline V gene (reference sequence). Trimming removed 0 bases at V and 0 bases at J, with 22 bases between. The CDR3 bases are TGTGCCAGCAGCCAAGAGGTGGCCAGACAGGTCCTTACTAGCACAGATACGCAGTATTTT. The encoded protein is CASSQEVARQVLTSTDTQYF.

V is TRBV24-1 and J is TRBJ2-7; D remains ambiguous. Germline lookup yields CDR1 KGHDR and CDR2 SFDVKD. The V and J ends lost 0 bases and 0 bases respectively, with 26 bases between them. CDR3 length: 21 residues. For the CDR3, the DNA is TGTGCCACCAGTGATTTGAATTTGTCGCTACCCCGTTTCCAAACCTCCTACGAGCAGTACGTC. Translating it yields CATSDLNLSLPRFQTSYEQYV.

The gene calls are TRBV7-4 and TRBJ1-1; a weak D match, TRBD1 (5 bases). There are 17 residues in the CDR3. Looked up from germline, CDR1 is SGHVT and CDR2 is SQSDAQ. The V and J ends lost 7 bases and 0 bases respectively, with 21 bases between them. CDR3 sequence reads: CASTRSGLGRVNTEAFF. CDR3 nucleotide sequence: TGTGCCAGCACCCGAAGTGGGCTGGGACGGGTGAACACTGAAGCTTTCTTT.

The V gene is TRBV7-9, the J gene TRBJ1-1; D unresolved. The CDR3 is made up of 13 amino acids. V gave up 6 bases and J gave up 3 bases, with 11 bases separating them. Germline V gene data show CDR1 as SEHNR and CDR2 as FQNEAQ (reference sequence). As DNA, the CDR3 is TGTGCCAGCAGTCCCCTCGCCGACACTGAAGCTTTCTTT. Protein sequence: CASSPLADTEAFF.

In its sample, this clonotype was seen a few times. The rearrangement uses TRBV12-3 or TRBV12-4 and TRBJ1-2, with 7 bases aligning to TRBD1. V was clipped by 6 bases and J by 8 bases; unmatched bases: 9. The CDR3 is 13 residues long. CDR3 nucleotide sequence: TGTGCCAGCAGACAGGGGCCAGTGAGGGGCTACACCTTC. Its protein is CASRQGPVRGYTF.

The rearrangement uses TRBV23-1 and TRBJ1-1, with D possibly being TRBD1 (6 bases). TRBV23-1 is identified as an open reading frame with a role that is uncertain. CDR3 length: 15 amino acids. Deletions cut 3 bases from V and 0 bases from J, with 11 bases between. The CDR3 loop is CASSHRDTMNTEAFF. In DNA, the CDR3 is TGCGCCAGCAGTCATCGGGACACCATGAACACTGAAGCTTTCTTT.

The table lists this clonotype with a few counts. The chain combines TRBV4-1 with TRBJ2-2, with D perhaps being TRBD1 or TRBD2 (5 bases each). The CDR3 covers 13 residues. V shed 1 base and J shed 11 bases, with 11 bases lying between them. Germline V gene lookup returns CDR1 MGHRA and CDR2 YSYEKL. The CDR3 loop is CASSQGTGPELFF. CDR3 sequence (DNA): TGCGCCAGCAGCCAAGGCACGGGACCTGAGCTGTTTTTT.

The V gene is TRBV29-1, the J gene TRBJ2-1, with D perhaps being TRBD1 or TRBD2 (5 bases each). The CDR3 is made up of 15 amino acids. Germline V CDR1 and CDR2: SQVTM, ANQGSEA. Trimming stripped 1 base from V and 3 bases from J, with 13 bases between. As DNA, the CDR3 is TGCAGCGTTGAAGGGCTGGGGGAAAACTACAATGAGCAGTTCTTC. Encoded protein: CSVEGLGENYNEQFF.

The CDR3 nucleotides read TGTGCCAGTTACCACAGCCCCACCGGGGAGCTGTTTTTT. Translation: CASYHSPTGELFF. This sequence joins TRBV19 and TRBJ2-2; no reliable D call. CDR3 length equals 13 residues. Germline-derived CDR1 and CDR2 are LNHDA and SQIVND (reference sequence). Trimming stripped 8 bases from V and 4 bases from J, with 11 bases between. The complete variable domain, with remaining parts taken from reference TRBV19 and TRBJ2-2, reads DGGITQSPKYLFRKEGQNVTLSCEQNLNHDAMYWYRQDPGQGLRLIYYSQIVNDFQKGDIAEGYSVSREKKESFPLTVTSAQKNPTAFYLCASYHSPTGELFFGEGSRLTVL.

This clonotype was picked up a small number of times. The rearrangement uses TRBV7-9 and TRBJ2-7; D perhaps matches TRBD1 (7 bases). The CDR3 has 15 amino acids. V lost 4 bases to trimming and J lost 6 bases, with 19 bases between them. Germline V gives CDR1 SEHNR, CDR2 FQNEAQ (reference sequence). The CDR3 region has the DNA TGTGCCAGCAGCTCCCTGACAGGGATGGAGGGCGAGCAGTACTTC. Translated: CASSSLTGMEGEQYF.

A few counts support this clonotype. The chain recombines TRBV27 with TRBJ2-7, with 8 bases matching TRBD1. V dropped 1 base and J dropped 5; count of bases not matched to a gene: 4. CDR3 size: 14 residues. Germline V CDR1 and CDR2: MNHEY, SMNVEV (reference sequence). The CDR3 DNA reads TGTGCCAGCAGTTTATACAGGGGGATGGACGAGCAGTACTTC. Translating it yields CASSLYRGMDEQYF.

The chain is built from TRBV5-3 and TRBJ1-3; D remains unclear. TRBV5-3 is designated an ORF whose function remains uncertain. The CDR3 is made up of 14 amino acids. V lost 8 bases and J 4 bases, leaving 16 bases between the germline ends. Written as DNA, the CDR3 is TGTGCCAGCAGCCGGGAGGCAGGAGGAAACACCATATATTTT. Translating gives CASSREAGGNTIYF.

Of note for this clonotype: At one of its ends the junction is not consistent with the germline gene, which may arise from a read error. The rearrangement uses TRBV12-3 or TRBV12-4 and TRBJ1-4; 8 bases fit TRBD1. This CDR3 is built from 16 residues. This CDR3 reads CANSSRLDRGGEKLFF. The CDR3 DNA reads TGTGCCAACAGTTCCCGCCTCGACAGGGGAGGAGAAAAACTGTTTTTT.

This clonotype is a singleton in its sample. In DNA, the CDR3 is TGCAGTGCTCTCAGGACAGTCAAGGGGTATGAGCAGTTCTTC. This sequence encodes CSALRTVKGYEQFF. V usage is TRBV20-1 and J usage is TRBJ2-1; TRBD1 might be the D (6 bases). The length of the CDR3 is 14 residues. V lost 5 bases and J 8 bases, leaving 19 bases between the germline ends. In germline, CDR1 is DFQATT, CDR2 SNEGSKA (reference sequence).

The chain carries TRBV5-1 and TRBJ2-5, with TRBD1 as a possible D gene (5 bases). The CDR3 sequence is 13 residues long. V was pared by 5 bases and J by 1 base, with 9 bases between. The V gene's germline CDR1 is SGHRS and CDR2 YFSETQ. CDR3 protein: CASRADSQETQYF. CDR3 nucleotide sequence: TGCGCCAGCAGGGCTGACAGCCAAGAGACCCAGTACTTC.

The CDR3 DNA follows: TGTGCCAGCAGTCCCCGATGGGGCGCAGATACGCAGTATTTT. Protein product: CASSPRWGADTQYF. The V call is TRBV12-3 or TRBV12-4, the J call TRBJ2-3; tentatively, D is TRBD1 (5 bases). This CDR3 is built from 14 residues. Trimming removed 5 bases at V and 4 bases at J, with 13 bases between.

This chain links TRBV6-1 with TRBJ2-7; 8 bases map to TRBD1. CDR3 length: 12 amino acids. CDR1 is MNHNS and CDR2 is SASEGT in the germline V gene. The ends lost 5 bases at V and 9 bases at J; junction bases unmatched: 6. The CDR3 nucleotides are TGTGCCAGCAGTCAAGGACAGGGAGGGCAGTACGTC. Residues: CASSQGQGGQYV.

The CDR3 bases are TGCGCCAGCAGCCAAGGGCGGGCTTGGGAGCAGTACTTC. This codes for CASSQGRAWEQYF. J is TRBJ2-7 and V is TRBV4-1; maybe TRBD2 (5 bases). V lost 1 base and J 7 bases, leaving 11 bases between the germline ends. Germline CDR1 MGHRA, CDR2 YSYEKL. CDR3 length: 13 residues.

The chain links TRBV24-1 to TRBJ2-2, with 10 nucleotides matching TRBD2. The V segment lost 2 bases and the J segment 4 bases; nucleotides outside the gene matches: 3. The CDR3 sequence is 16 residues long. The germline CDR1 and CDR2 sequences are KGHDR and SFDVKD. Written as DNA, the CDR3 is TGTGCCACCAGTGATTCTAGCGGGGGACGCACCGGGGAGCTGTTTTTT. It encodes CATSDSSGGRTGELFF.

This clonotype was recorded only once. This may arise from a read error, as a much more abundant clone is one base away. J is TRBJ1-2 and V is TRBV29-1; TRBD1 is a possible D gene (6 bases). The CDR3 is 15 residues long. Germline CDR1 is SQVTM and CDR2 is ANQGSEA. Trimming shortened V by 6 bases and J by 4 bases, and 21 bases separated the two germline ends. The CDR3 DNA sequence: TGCAGCGTCGAGGGAGGGGGTGATCTGTTCTATGGCTACACCTTC. The encoded protein is CSVEGGGDLFYGYTF.

The chain recombines TRBV7-8 with TRBJ1-6; TRBD1 matches 7 bases. V lost 6 bases to trimming and J lost 5 bases; unmatched junction nucleotides: 7. The V gene's germline CDR1 is SGHVS and CDR2 FQNEAQ. CDR3 length equals 15 residues. CDR3 region: CASRKKGQNNSPLHF. DNA of the CDR3: TGTGCCAGCAGAAAGAAGGGACAGAATAATTCACCCCTCCACTTT.

CDR3 sequence: CASSLLGPFSSYNEQFF. CDR3 DNA: TGTGCCAGCAGCCTGTTGGGCCCTTTTAGCTCCTACAATGAGCAGTTCTTC. This chain joins TRBV11-2 and TRBJ2-1, with D unresolved. This CDR3 region has 17 residues. V was trimmed by 5 bases and J by 0 bases, leaving 17 bases between them. In germline, CDR1 is SGHAT, CDR2 FQNNGV.

The CDR3 region is CASSLGYGATYEQYV. Here the CDR3 DNA reads TGCGCCAGCAGCTTGGGCTATGGGGCCACCTACGAGCAGTACGTC. The chain recombines TRBV5-1 with TRBJ2-7, with a weak D call TRBD1 (5 bases). The germline V gene has CDR1 SGHRS and CDR2 YFSETQ. With 0 bases removed from V and 2 bases from J, the gap between germline ends came to 12 bases. The CDR3 consists of 15 residues.

This clonotype was seen only a few times. The V call is TRBV7-9, the J call TRBJ2-5, with D perhaps matching TRBD2 (5 bases). The CDR3 sequence is 16 residues long. With 4 bases removed from V and 5 bases from J, the gap between germline ends came to 20 bases. Germline-derived CDR1 and CDR2 are SEHNR and FQNEAQ (reference sequence). The CDR3: CASSSLRGIGKETQYF. The CDR3 nucleotides are TGTGCCAGCAGCTCCCTTCGAGGGATAGGGAAGGAGACCCAGTACTTC.

As to this clonotype: Sequence at one end of the junction differs from germline and may be a read error. The rearrangement uses TRBV19 and TRBJ2-1; 13 nucleotides agree with TRBD2. Germline CDR1 is LNHDA and CDR2 is SQIVND (reference sequence). The CDR3 contains 16 residues. The CDR3 spells CVSSGPGLAGINEQFF. In DNA form, the CDR3 reads TGTGTCAGTAGTGGGCCGGGACTAGCGGGGATCAATGAGCAGTTCTTC.